Listed below are T cell receptor beta chains from one sample, sequenced in a study of a mutant IDH1 vaccine in newly diagnosed glioma. Some clones are missing from TCRdb's copy, which holds only in-frame ones; the method was immunoSEQ multiplex PCR. The sample records over 35,000 clones, roughly nine tenths being singletons. These receptors have no identified antigens. The input for sequencing was PBMCs, taken from a glioma patient whose treatment included an IDH1 peptide vaccine. These receptors originate from a man aged 50 to 60 with glioma. Each CDR3 is given with its conserved first and last residue. A D gene is named only where the DNA matches it firmly. Only some rows state a clone size, as once, few, many or a class for expanded clones.

>.|TRBJ2-2|.|TRBV9
CASRPTAGDYTGELFF
TGTGCCAGCAGACCCACCGCAGGGGATTACACCGGGGAGCTGTTTTTT
>.|TRBJ1-5|.|TRBV19
CASRGTTLSNQPQHF
TGTGCCAGTAGGGGGACTACCCTCAGCAATCAGCCCCAGCATTTT
>.|TRBJ2-3|.|TRBV9
CASSAGGSSTDTQYF
TGTGCCAGCTCGGCTGGGGGATCTAGCACAGATACGCAGTATTTT
>once|TRBJ2-3|.|TRBV10-1
CASSDGGEADTQYF
TGCGCCAGCAGTGACGGGGGAGAGGCAGATACGCAGTATTTT
>.|TRBJ1-4|.|TRBV9
CASSFGGGMANEKLFF
TGTGCCAGCAGCTTCGGGGGGGGCATGGCTAATGAAAAACTGTTTTTT
>.|TRBJ1-1|TRBD1|TRBV10-3
CAISGQGDTEAFF
TGTGCCATCAGTGGGCAGGGGGACACTGAAGCTTTCTTT
>.|TRBJ2-5|TRBD2|TRBV5-4
CASSPILAGEETQYF
TGTGCCAGCAGCCCTATACTAGCGGGAGAAGAGACCCAGTACTTC
>.|TRBJ1-2|.|TRBV28
CASSPWTANYGYTF
TGTGCCAGCAGTCCGTGGACAGCTAACTATGGCTACACCTTC
>.|TRBJ1-2|.|TRBV25-1
CASSEATGTGGYTF
TGTGCCAGCAGTGAGGCTACAGGGACGGGAGGCTACACCTTC
>.|TRBJ2-1|.|TRBV6-5
CASSPHSGHGNEQFF
TGTGCCAGCAGCCCCCATTCGGGACACGGCAATGAGCAGTTCTTC
>.|TRBJ1-1|.|TRBV7-2
CASSFDRRTEAFF
TGTGCCAGCAGCTTTGATCGGAGGACTGAAGCTTTCTTT
>.|TRBJ2-1|.|TRBV7-9
CASAPGYSYNEQFF
TGTGCCAGCGCTCCTGGTTACTCCTACAATGAGCAGTTCTTC
>.|TRBJ2-7|.|TRBV30
CAWSVDNDYEQYF
TGTGCCTGGAGTGTGGACAATGACTACGAGCAGTACTTC
>.|TRBJ1-6|TRBD1|TRBV5-1
CASSSGPGQGESPLHF
TGCGCCAGCAGCTCGGGCCCCGGACAGGGAGAATCACCCCTCCACTTT
>.|TRBJ1-1|.|TRBV5-1
CASRKGINTEAFF
TGCGCCAGCAGAAAGGGAATAAACACTGAAGCTTTCTTT
>.|TRBJ1-2|.|TRBV15
CATSRAVGAHYGYTF
TGTGCCACCAGCAGGGCCGTGGGGGCTCACTATGGCTACACCTTC
>.|TRBJ1-2|TRBD1|TRBV28
CASRLPGQGNYGYTF
TGTGCCAGCAGGTTACCGGGACAGGGTAACTATGGCTACACCTTC
>.|TRBJ1-5|.|TRBV28
CASSLGFHNQPQHF
TGTGCCAGCAGTTTGGGCTTCCACAATCAGCCCCAGCATTTT
>.|TRBJ2-2|.|TRBV9
CASSVAGQGPTGELFF
TGTGCCAGCAGCGTAGCTGGGCAGGGGCCCACCGGGGAGCTGTTTTTT
>.|TRBJ2-6|.|TRBV5-1
CASSLQLISGANVLTF
TGCGCCAGCAGCTTGCAGCTTATCTCTGGGGCCAACGTCCTGACTTTC
>.|TRBJ1-2|.|TRBV27
CASSLVGEKRGYTF
TGTGCCAGCAGTTTAGTGGGGGAGAAGCGCGGCTACACCTTC
>.|TRBJ2-1|.|TRBV6-5
CASSPGSSSYNEQFF
TGTGCCAGCAGTCCAGGGTCTAGCTCCTACAATGAGCAGTTCTTC
>.|TRBJ2-3|.|TRBV7-6
CASSLVWRGKSTDTQYF
TGTGCCAGCAGCTTGGTCTGGCGGGGCAAGAGCACAGATACGCAGTATTTT
>.|TRBJ2-1|.|TRBV14
CASSQEWGSRDYEQFF
TGTGCCAGCAGCCAAGAATGGGGGTCCAGGGATTATGAGCAGTTCTTC